Following are 22 T cell receptor beta chains from one sample sequenced in a study of cytomegalovirus exposure and HLA in healthy donors. PCR used 60 Vbeta primers and 13 Jbeta primers. Method: immunoSEQ multiplex PCR; TCRdb's copy keeps in-frame clones and lacks some. The sample records some 120,000 clones, about 76% being singletons. Source material: PBMCs. The receptors here all came from a woman between 40 and 55 years old in good health and CMV-seronegative.

The chain has TRBV7-3 and TRBJ2-5, with 11 bases identical to TRBD2. This CDR3 region has 15 residues. CDR1 is SGHTA, CDR2 FQGTGA, per germline. V lost 5 bases, J lost 3 bases, and 5 bases stayed unmatched. The CDR3 spells CASSAGTSGEETQYF. DNA of the CDR3: TGTGCCAGCAGCGCCGGGACTAGCGGAGAAGAGACCCAGTACTTC. Supplemented by reference TRBV7-3 and TRBJ2-5, the full variable domain reads GAGVSQTPSNKVTEKGKYVELRCDPISGHTALYWYRQSLGQGPEFLIYFQGTGAADDSGLPNDRFFAVRPEGSVSTLKIQRTERGDSAVYLCASSAGTSGEETQYFGPGTRLLVL.

This sequence joins TRBV7-8 and TRBJ1-1; TRBD1 aligns across 7 bases. The CDR3 is made up of 13 amino acids. Trimming removed 5 bases from V and 3 bases from J; junction bases left unmatched: 3. Germline V gene lookup returns CDR1 SGHVS and CDR2 FQNEAQ. In DNA, the CDR3 is TGTGCCAGCAGCCAACAGGGGTACACTGAAGCTTTCTTT. Translated, it gives CASSQQGYTEAFF.

The V gene is TRBV7-3, the J gene TRBJ2-3, with 7 positions matching TRBD2. Looked up from germline, CDR1 is SGHTA and CDR2 is FQGTGA. The CDR3 extends over 14 amino acids. V lost 1 base and J lost 4; bases outside the gene matches: 2. The CDR3: CASSLRAGSDTQYF. CDR3 nucleotides: TGTGCCAGCAGCTTAAGAGCGGGATCAGATACGCAGTATTTT.

In its sample, this clone was seen once. V usage is TRBV6-5 and J usage is TRBJ2-5, with D maybe TRBD1 (6 bases). The J call may be mistaken, given a closer DNA end match to TRBJ2-7. CDR3 length: 15 residues. The V gene's germline CDR1 is MNHEY and CDR2 SVGAGI. This CDR3 is CASRSTGTQGYEQYF. CDR3 coding DNA: TGTGCCAGCAGATCCACCGGGACGCAGGGGTACGAGCAGTACTTC.

V and J are TRBV10-3 and TRBJ1-1; 10 nucleotides line up with TRBD1. This CDR3 is 15 amino acids long. Germline-derived CDR1 and CDR2 are ENHRY and SYGVKD. The J segment lost 7 bases and the V segment lost 5 bases, leaving 10 bases of the junction unmatched. The CDR3 sequence: CAISTIDRGPSEAFF. CDR3 DNA sequence: TGTGCCATCAGTACGATCGACAGGGGGCCTAGTGAAGCTTTCTTT.

The genes are TRBV27 and TRBJ2-2, with D maybe TRBD1 (7 bases). CDR3 length equals 18 residues. Germline CDR1 MNHEY, CDR2 SMNVEV (reference sequence). Trimming shortened V by 4 bases and J by 2 bases, and 20 bases separated the two germline ends. The CDR3 nucleotides are TGTGCCAGCAGTTCCTACCAGTCCAGGGGGGAAAACACCGGGGAGCTGTTTTTT. As protein: CASSSYQSRGENTGELFF.

The gene calls are TRBV6-5 and TRBJ2-1; TRBD2 aligns across 11 bases. CDR1 is MNHEY, CDR2 SVGAGI, per germline. There are 15 residues in the CDR3. After removal of 0 bases from V and 9 bases from J, the junction contained 4 bases not matched to a gene. The CDR3 coding sequence is TGTGCCAGCAGTTACTCCGGACTAGCGGGCGGTGAGCAGTTCTTC. This translates into CASSYSGLAGGEQFF.

This clone came up a few times. The chain uses TRBV28 and TRBJ1-4, with D perhaps matching TRBD1 (6 bases). The CDR3 contains 15 residues. Germline CDR1 is MDHEN and CDR2 is SYDVKM. V lost 6 bases, J lost 4 bases, and 15 bases lay in between. The CDR3 loop is CASSSTGSGNEKLFF. The CDR3 coding sequence is TGTGCCAGCAGCTCTACAGGGTCGGGTAATGAAAAACTGTTTTTT.

The chain combines TRBV28 with TRBJ1-2; tentatively, D is TRBD1 (5 bases). V was clipped by 8 bases and J by 1 base, with 14 bases between them. Per the germline V gene, CDR1 is MDHEN and CDR2 is SYDVKM. This CDR3 has 14 residues. CDR3 protein: CASHGGTYNYGYTF. The CDR3 DNA sequence: TGTGCCAGCCATGGGGGGACTTATAACTATGGCTACACCTTC.

The chain recombines TRBV2 with TRBJ2-7; 10 nucleotides line up with TRBD2. This CDR3 region has 17 residues. V gave up 6 bases and J gave up 4 bases; unmatched junction bases: 15. CDR1 SNHLY and CDR2 FYNNEI come from the germline V gene. In nucleotides, the CDR3 is TGTGCCAGCAGCCGAAGCCCTTCTAGCGGGGGCCCATACGAGCAGTACTTC. Translating it yields CASSRSPSSGGPYEQYF.

The sample holds a few counts of this clone. The chain links TRBV6-4 to TRBJ2-2; TRBD1 might be the D (5 bases). Trimming took 4 bases from V and 8 from J, leaving 14 bases between them. Germline V gene lookup returns CDR1 MRHNA and CDR2 SNTAGT. The CDR3 sequence is 14 residues long. CDR3 nucleotides: TGTGCCAGCAGTGGACAGCGAGGTGAAGGGGAGCTGTTTTTT. It is translated as CASSGQRGEGELFF.

Points on this clone: The junction departs from germline at one end; a sequencing error may be responsible. The rearrangement links TRBV15 to TRBJ2-7; D is possibly TRBD1 (6 bases). Germline V gene lookup returns CDR1 LNHNV and CDR2 YYDKDF (reference sequence). This CDR3 has 13 residues. CDR3 loop: CATQDRHTYEQHF. In nucleotides, the CDR3 is TGTGCCACCCAGGACAGACACACCTACGAGCAGCACTTC.

The chain has TRBV18 and TRBJ2-3; D possibly corresponds to TRBD2 (5 bases). Germline V gene lookup returns CDR1 KGHSH and CDR2 LQKENI. Trimming left V 1 base short and J 2 bases short, with 7 bases between. CDR3 length: 14 residues. CDR3 coding DNA: TGTGCCAGCTCACCACGGACTTACACAGATACGCAGTATTTT. Amino acid sequence: CASSPRTYTDTQYF.

This clone was seen a few times. V is TRBV5-1 and J is TRBJ2-5; 7 bases are a match to TRBD1. Unmatched junction bases numbered 4, after V lost 1 base and J lost 4 bases. The V gene's germline CDR1 is SGHRS and CDR2 YFSETQ. This CDR3 is 14 amino acids long. Here the CDR3 DNA reads TGCGCCAGCAGCTTGCAGGGGGTCATAGAGACCCAGTACTTC. The encoded protein is CASSLQGVIETQYF.

This clone has a handful of counts. This chain connects TRBV5-1 to TRBJ2-1; D uncertain. Germline V gene lookup returns CDR1 SGHRS and CDR2 YFSETQ. V was trimmed by 0 bases and J by 2 bases, leaving 3 bases between them. This CDR3 spans 13 amino acids. The CDR3 region is CASSLDTYNEQFF. As DNA, the CDR3 is TGCGCCAGCAGCTTGGACACCTACAATGAGCAGTTCTTC.

The gene calls are TRBV30 and TRBJ2-7; D gene unclear. Germline V gives CDR1 GTSNPN, CDR2 SVGIG (reference sequence). The CDR3 is made up of 14 amino acids. V lost 0 bases, J lost 0 bases, and 9 bases lay in between. This chain's CDR3 is CAWSVGDFSYEQYF. Written as DNA, the CDR3 is TGTGCCTGGAGTGTAGGAGATTTCTCCTACGAGCAGTACTTC.

DNA of the CDR3: TGCGCCAGCAGCCAAGGGACAGGGCCACTTTACGAGCAGTACTTC. The encoded protein is CASSQGTGPLYEQYF. This chain connects TRBV4-1 to TRBJ2-5; TRBD1 matches 8 bases. The J call is in doubt because the DNA end fits TRBJ2-7 better. The CDR3 has 15 amino acids. Germline loops: CDR1 MGHRA, CDR2 YSYEKL.

CDR3: CASSIPDRRNNEQFF. CDR3 coding DNA: TGTGCCAGTAGTATCCCGGACAGGCGCAACAATGAGCAGTTCTTC. V and J are TRBV19 and TRBJ2-1, with TRBD1 matching 7 bases. This CDR3 is 15 amino acids long. V trimming: 3 bases; J trimming: 5 bases; junction bases outside the gene matches: 7. Looked up from germline, CDR1 is LNHDA and CDR2 is SQIVND (reference sequence).

The rearrangement joins TRBV7-9 to TRBJ1-3, with D tentatively TRBD1 (5 bases). Germline CDR1 is SEHNR and CDR2 is FQNEAQ (reference sequence). Trimming cost V 2 bases and J 8 bases, with 16 bases left between them. This CDR3 comprises 15 residues. This CDR3 reads CASSLSGTGGHTIYF. CDR3 DNA: TGTGCCAGCAGCTTATCCGGGACCGGGGGACACACCATATATTTT.

The V call is TRBV2, the J call TRBJ1-1; 10 bases align to TRBD1. Trimming removed 6 bases from V and 5 bases from J; junction bases left unmatched: 6. The CDR3 covers 14 residues. Germline V gene data show CDR1 as SNHLY and CDR2 as FYNNEI. The CDR3 loop reads CASSRQGARTEAFF. CDR3 DNA sequence: TGTGCCAGCAGCCGACAGGGGGCGAGGACTGAAGCTTTCTTT.

This clone was recorded a few times. The chain employs TRBV10-1 and TRBJ2-2; a possible D gene is TRBD1 (6 bases). Looked up from germline, CDR1 is WNHNN and CDR2 is SYGVQD (reference sequence). The CDR3 loop spans 15 amino acids. Between the trimmed V and J ends, which lost 4 bases and 3 bases, there was a span of 12 bases. For the CDR3, the DNA is TGCGCCAGCAGTGGTCATCAGGGGCACACCGGGGAGCTGTTTTTT. This translates into CASSGHQGHTGELFF.

The chain uses TRBV5-8 and TRBJ2-5; 9 bases match TRBD2. The trim removed 3 bases at V and 1 base at J, leaving 10 bases unmatched. Germline loops: CDR1 SGHTS, CDR2 YDEGEE. CDR3 length: 17 residues. The CDR3 here is CASSSRGGGDPQETQYF. In nucleotides, the CDR3 is TGTGCCAGCAGCTCCCGGGGCGGGGGGGACCCCCAAGAGACCCAGTACTTC. Full variable domain (outside the CDR3, taken from reference TRBV5-8 and TRBJ2-5): EAGVTQSPTHLIKTRGQQATLRCSPISGHTSVYWYQQALGLGLQFLLWYDEGEERNRGNFPPRFSGRQFPNYSSELNVNALELEDSALYLCASSSRGGGDPQETQYFGPGTRLLVL.